A selection of T cell receptor beta chains follows, all from one sample in a study of cytomegalovirus exposure and HLA in healthy donors. Repertoires were generated with immunoSEQ multiplex PCR, while TCRdb's copy carries only in-frame clones and drops some. The sample holds 150,000 to 200,000 clones; 85% are singletons and the top ten take about 2%. The sequencing sample was made of PBMCs. All receptors come from a man aged 18 to 29 in good health and CMV-seropositive. CDR3s include the opening cysteine and the closing phenylalanine or tryptophan. D genes are given only for firm matches. Clone size appears in some rows only: once, few, many, or a class for an expanded clone.

j_call,clone_size,v_call,d_call,cdr3_aa,cdr3_nt
TRBJ2-1,.,TRBV7-9,TRBD1,CASSLAWADRGLYEQFF,TGTGCCAGCAGCTTAGCGTGGGCGGACAGGGGGCTGTATGAGCAGTTCTTC
TRBJ2-2,.,TRBV29-1,TRBD1,CSVYLDRDTGELFF,TGCAGCGTTTACTTGGACAGGGACACCGGGGAGCTGTTTTTT
TRBJ2-1,once,TRBV13,TRBD2,CASSLEGTSPNEQFF,TGTGCCAGCAGCTTAGAAGGGACTAGTCCCAATGAGCAGTTCTTC
TRBJ2-7,.,TRBV2,TRBD1,CASSSAGTGWGEQYF,TGTGCCAGCAGTTCGGCCGGGACAGGGTGGGGCGAGCAGTACTTC
TRBJ2-5,few,TRBV19,.,CASSSTTKETQYF,TGTGCCAGTAGTTCAACTACCAAAGAGACCCAGTACTTC
TRBJ2-7,.,TRBV7-2,.,CASSYTWAEQYF,TGTGCCAGCAGCTATACTTGGGCCGAGCAGTACTTC
TRBJ1-6,.,TRBV27,.,CASGRDKVKGSPLHF,TGTGCCAGCGGAAGGGACAAGGTGAAGGGGTCACCCCTCCACTTT
TRBJ2-3,.,TRBV7-2,.,CASSYTVDSTDTQYF,TGTGCCAGCAGCTACACAGTGGATAGCACAGATACGCAGTATTTT
TRBJ2-4,.,TRBV30,TRBD2,CAWSVQGLAGFIQYF,TGTGCCTGGAGTGTACAAGGGCTAGCGGGGTTCATTCAGTACTTC
TRBJ2-1,.,TRBV14,.,CASSQQGHNEQFF,TGTGCCAGCAGCCAACAGGGCCACAATGAGCAGTTCTTC
TRBJ1-3,.,TRBV29-1,.,CSVGHISGNTIYF,TGCAGCGTTGGACACATCTCTGGAAACACCATATATTTT
TRBJ2-7,.,TRBV7-6,.,CASSLRGSYEQYF,TGTGCCAGCAGCCTCCGGGGCTCCTACGAGCAGTACTTC
TRBJ1-2,.,TRBV27,.,CASSLRWQGDYGYTF,TGTGCCAGCAGTTTACGTTGGCAGGGTGACTATGGCTACACCTTC
TRBJ1-1,.,TRBV19,.,CASKRRGSDTEAFF,TGTGCCAGCAAGAGGCGGGGGTCGGACACTGAAGCTTTCTTT
TRBJ2-7,few,TRBV11-3,.,CASSLGGADEQYF,TGTGCCAGCAGCTTAGGCGGGGCAGACGAGCAGTACTTC
TRBJ1-3,few,TRBV15,.,CATSRPRRDSGNTIYF,TGTGCCACCAGCAGGCCCCGCAGGGACTCTGGAAACACCATATATTTT
TRBJ2-5,.,TRBV5-1,TRBD1,CASSLARNRGETQYF,TGCGCCAGCAGCTTGGCCCGTAACAGGGGGGAGACCCAATACTTC
TRBJ1-6,few,TRBV6-1,.,CASSEVPKESSYNSPLHF,TGTGCCAGCAGTGAAGTTCCAAAGGAGAGCTCCTATAATTCACCCCTCCACTTT
TRBJ2-7,.,TRBV30,TRBD1,CAWSEGDSNYEQYF,TGTGCCTGGAGTGAAGGGGACAGTAACTACGAGCAGTACTTC
TRBJ2-3,.,TRBV10-2,TRBD2,CASNVGLAGLRDTQYF,TGCGCCAGCAATGTGGGACTAGCGGGGTTACGAGATACGCAGTATTTT
TRBJ2-3,.,TRBV5-4,.,CASSPLEGVDTQYF,TGTGCCAGCAGCCCGCTTGAGGGAGTAGATACGCAGTATTTT
TRBJ2-3,.,TRBV6-4,TRBD1,CASSDSAGTGGTDTQYF,TGTGCCAGCAGTGACTCGGCCGGGACAGGGGGCACAGATACGCAGTATTTT
TRBJ2-1,.,TRBV5-4,TRBD2,CASSEKGLGNSEQFF,TGTGCCAGCAGTGAGAAGGGACTAGGTAATAGTGAGCAGTTCTTC
TRBJ2-6,once,TRBV7-2,.,CASSRQTGLGANGLTF,TGTGCCAGCAGCCGACAAACAGGGTTGGGGGCCAACGGCCTGACTTTC
TRBJ1-5,.,TRBV21-1,.,CASSKIPRGNQPQHF,TGTGCCAGCAGCAAAATTCCGAGGGGCAATCAGCCCCAGCATTTT
TRBJ2-7,.,TRBV13,TRBD1,CASSPSPYGQDNSYEQYF,TGTGCCAGCAGCCCTAGCCCCTACGGACAGGACAACTCCTACGAGCAGTACTTC
TRBJ2-7,once,TRBV7-6,.,CASSLGGGAPGRGVSYEQYF,TGTGCCAGCAGCTTAGGAGGAGGCGCCCCGGGGCGGGGAGTCTCCTACGAGCAGTACTTC
TRBJ1-4,.,TRBV6-6,TRBD1,CASSYPQTGNEKLFF,TGTGCCAGCAGTTACCCCCAGACAGGGAATGAAAAACTGTTTTTT
TRBJ2-7,.,TRBV12-5,.,CASGLVVASLDEQYF,TGTGCTAGTGGTTTGGTAGTGGCTAGCTTGGACGAGCAGTACTTC
TRBJ2-1,.,TRBV5-1,TRBD1,CASSLVFTGADEQFF,TGCGCCAGCAGCTTGGTTTTTACAGGGGCGGATGAGCAGTTCTTC
TRBJ2-1,few,TRBV12-5,TRBD2,CASGLAIAGPHNEQFF,TGTGCTAGTGGTTTGGCGATAGCGGGTCCTCACAATGAGCAGTTCTTC
TRBJ2-3,.,TRBV18,.,CASSPPVGTSTDTQYF,TGTGCCAGCTCACCACCGGTCGGTACTAGCACAGATACGCAGTATTTT
TRBJ1-1,.,TRBV30,TRBD1,CAWSGQGEAFF,TGTGCCTGGAGTGGACAGGGGGAAGCTTTCTTT
TRBJ2-3,few,TRBV29-1,TRBD2,CSVPTSGGFDTQYF,TGCAGCGTTCCTACTAGCGGGGGATTCGATACGCAGTATTTT